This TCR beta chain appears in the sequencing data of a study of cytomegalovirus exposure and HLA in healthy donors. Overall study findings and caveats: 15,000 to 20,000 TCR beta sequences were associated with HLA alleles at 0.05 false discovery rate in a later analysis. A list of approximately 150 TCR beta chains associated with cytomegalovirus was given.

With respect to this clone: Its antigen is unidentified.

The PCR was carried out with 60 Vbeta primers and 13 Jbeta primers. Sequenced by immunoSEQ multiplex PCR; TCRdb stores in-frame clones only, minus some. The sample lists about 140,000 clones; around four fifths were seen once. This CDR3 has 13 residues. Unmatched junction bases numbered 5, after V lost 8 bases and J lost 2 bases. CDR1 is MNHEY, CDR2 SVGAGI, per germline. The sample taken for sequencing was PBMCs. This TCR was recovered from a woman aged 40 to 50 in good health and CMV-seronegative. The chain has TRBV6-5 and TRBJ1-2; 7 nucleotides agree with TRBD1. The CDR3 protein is CASAKQGNYGYTF. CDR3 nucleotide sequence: TGTGCCAGCGCAAAACAGGGGAACTATGGCTACACCTTC.